These T cell receptor beta chains were read from a single sample in a study of cytomegalovirus exposure and HLA in healthy donors. This table comes from immunoSEQ multiplex PCR, and its TCRdb copy is limited to in-frame clones, with some not included. The top ten clones hold over 2.5% of a sample with some 150,000 clones, approximately 74% of them seen once. The source material was PBMCs. These receptors all stem from a woman between 25 and 40 years old in good health and CMV-seronegative. Each CDR3 is given with its conserved first and last residue. The order of the fields is J gene, V gene, D gene, CDR3 protein. The D gene is left open where the match is weak.

j_gene: TRBJ1-6; v_gene: TRBV6-1; d_gene: -; CDR3aa: CASSRTGDSPLHF
j_gene: TRBJ2-1; v_gene: TRBV27; d_gene: TRBD2; CDR3aa: CASRSGLAGYNEQFF
j_gene: TRBJ2-7; v_gene: TRBV7-9; d_gene: -; CDR3aa: CASSPGAYEQYF
j_gene: TRBJ1-5; v_gene: TRBV7-8; d_gene: -; CDR3aa: CASSLGHNQPQHF
j_gene: TRBJ2-1; v_gene: TRBV9; d_gene: -; CDR3aa: CASSVAKGNEQFF
j_gene: TRBJ2-1; v_gene: TRBV27; d_gene: TRBD2; CDR3aa: CASGLAGSYNEQFF
j_gene: TRBJ2-7; v_gene: TRBV29-1; d_gene: -; CDR3aa: CSVVGTSEQYF
j_gene: TRBJ1-3; v_gene: TRBV4-2; d_gene: -; CDR3aa: CASSQGTGTGNTIYF
j_gene: TRBJ1-1; v_gene: TRBV4-1; d_gene: TRBD1; CDR3aa: CASSHGTGTQKF
j_gene: TRBJ2-2; v_gene: TRBV6-6; d_gene: TRBD2; CDR3aa: CASSSDSGSAGELFF